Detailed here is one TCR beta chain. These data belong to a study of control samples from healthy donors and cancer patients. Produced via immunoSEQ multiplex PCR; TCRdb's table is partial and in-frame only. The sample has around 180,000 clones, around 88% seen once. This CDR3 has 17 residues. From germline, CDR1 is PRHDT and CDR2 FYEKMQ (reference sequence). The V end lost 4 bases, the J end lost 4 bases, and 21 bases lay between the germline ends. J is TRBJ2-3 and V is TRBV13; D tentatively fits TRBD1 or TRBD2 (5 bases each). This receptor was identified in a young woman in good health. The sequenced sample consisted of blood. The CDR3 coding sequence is TGTGCCAGCAGCTCCAGAGGGAGCCAGGGATGGGCAGATACGCAGTATTTT. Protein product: CASSSRGSQGWADTQYF.